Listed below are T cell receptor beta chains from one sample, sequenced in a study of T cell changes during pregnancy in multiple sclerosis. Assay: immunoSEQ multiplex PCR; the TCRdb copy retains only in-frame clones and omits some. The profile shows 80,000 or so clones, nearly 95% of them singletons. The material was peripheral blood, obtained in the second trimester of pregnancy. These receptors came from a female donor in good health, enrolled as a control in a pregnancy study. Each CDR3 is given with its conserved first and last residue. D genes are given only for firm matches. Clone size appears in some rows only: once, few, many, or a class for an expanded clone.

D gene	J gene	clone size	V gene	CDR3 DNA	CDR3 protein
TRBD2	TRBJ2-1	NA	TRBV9	TGTGCCAGCAGCGTAAACCCCACCGGGACTAGCGGTAACAATGAGCAGTTCTTC	CASSVNPTGTSGNNEQFF
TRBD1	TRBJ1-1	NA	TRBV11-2	TGTGCCAGCAGCCCAAACGGACAGGGTTTCACTGAAGCTTTCTTT	CASSPNGQGFTEAFF
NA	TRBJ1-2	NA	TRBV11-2	TGTGCCAGCAGCTTAGGGGCGGGGGACTATGGCTACACCTTC	CASSLGAGDYGYTF
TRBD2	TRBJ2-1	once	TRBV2	TGTGCCAGCAAGGTGGCGGGAGGCCCCGGGGAGCAGTTCTTC	CASKVAGGPGEQFF
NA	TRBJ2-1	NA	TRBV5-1	TGCGCCAGCAGCTTGATAGACAGCAATGAGCAGTTCTTC	CASSLIDSNEQFF
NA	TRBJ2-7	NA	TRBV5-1	TGCGCCAGCAGCTTGGCGGTGGGAGAGGCCTACGAGCAGTACTTC	CASSLAVGEAYEQYF
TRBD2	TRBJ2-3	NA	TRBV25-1	TGTGCCAGCGGGGATAGCGGGAGAACAGATACGCAGTATTTT	CASGDSGRTDTQYF
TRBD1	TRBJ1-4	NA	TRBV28	TGTGCCAGCAGTCAAGCCGGGACAGGGAGTGAAAAACTGTTTTTT	CASSQAGTGSEKLFF
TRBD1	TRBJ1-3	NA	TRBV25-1	TGTGCCAGCAGTGAATACTCACCTCGGACAGGGGAAAACACCATATATTTT	CASSEYSPRTGENTIYF
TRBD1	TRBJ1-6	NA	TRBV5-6	TGTGCCAGCAGCACTACGGACAGGGTTAATTCACCCCTCCACTTT	CASSTTDRVNSPLHF
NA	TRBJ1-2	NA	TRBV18	TGTGCCAGCTCACCACCTCAGGGTAACAGTGGGTTAGGCTACACCTTC	CASSPPQGNSGLGYTF
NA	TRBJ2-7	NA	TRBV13	TGTGCCAGCAGCGGGGGAGGCGTGGAATACGAGCAGTACTTC	CASSGGGVEYEQYF
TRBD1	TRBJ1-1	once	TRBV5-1	TGCGCCAGCAGCTTACAGGGGGCGGCCACTGAAGCTTTCTTT	CASSLQGAATEAFF
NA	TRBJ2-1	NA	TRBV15	TGTGCCACCAGCAGAGTCCCCCCGGGCGGGAATGTTGAGCAGTTCTTC	CATSRVPPGGNVEQFF
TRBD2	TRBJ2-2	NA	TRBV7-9	TGTGCCAGCAGCTTAGAGGGAGGGTACACCGGGGAGCTGTTTTTT	CASSLEGGYTGELFF
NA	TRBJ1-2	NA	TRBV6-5	TGTGCCAGCAGTTATTCGTCAGGGGAGCAAGGCTATGGCTACACCTTC	CASSYSSGEQGYGYTF
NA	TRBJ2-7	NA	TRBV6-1	TGTGCCAGCAGTGAAAAGGCGAGGGGGAGGGGGGTTCCCAGCTCCTACGAGCAGTACTTC	CASSEKARGRGVPSSYEQYF